This TCR beta chain originates from a study of blood T cells in healthy people across ages. Alongside a J-beta primer mix, a sample-barcoded 5' primer served in a second PCR lasting about 6 to 12 cycles. All samples yielded 3 million or more CDR3-containing paired-end reads. TCRdb redid the calling of the 5' RACE reads with MiXCR, one entry per CDR3 protein. Among approximately 810,000 distinct CDR3 sequences, about 30% were seen once, and the ten largest hold around 16%. J lost 4 bases, V lost 0 bases, and 7 bases had no gene match. The CDR3 loop spans 17 amino acids. Germline V CDR1 and CDR2: SGHTA, FQGNSA. This clonotype was seen ten or more times.

The sample comprised blood. The rearrangement links TRBV7-2 to TRBJ2-7; 12 bases match TRBD2. The TCR sequence derives from a woman aged 80 or over in good health. The CDR3 here is CASSLATGLAGGYEQYF. DNA for the CDR3: TGTGCCAGCAGCTTAGCAACCGGTCTAGCGGGGGGGTACGAGCAGTACTTC.